A selection of T cell receptor beta chains follows, all from one sample in a study of CD8 T cells in Susac syndrome. TCRdb ran MiXCR on the immunoSEQ multiplex PCR reads and lists one entry per CDR3 protein. The repertoire holds more than 150,000 distinct CDR3 sequences, with 95% as singletons. The sequenced sample was CD4+ T cells from PBMCs. These receptors all stem from a human donor with Susac syndrome. The CDR3 runs from the conserved cysteine through the conserved F or W. Each record gives: clone size, V gene, J gene, D gene, CDR3 protein, CDR3 DNA. D genes are given only for firm matches. Size values are once, few and many counts, or a class for expanded clones, and some rows have none.

>few|TRBV28|TRBJ1-1|-
CASSLGQENTEAFF
TGTGCCAGCAGTTTAGGGCAGGAGAACACTGAAGCTTTCTTT
>once|TRBV10-2|TRBJ1-5|-
CASSDRGWPQHF
TGCGCCAGCAGTGACAGGGGTTGGCCCCAGCATTTT
>-|TRBV4-1|TRBJ2-3|TRBD2
CASSQGILGGFSTDTQYF
TGCGCCAGCAGCCAAGGAATTTTGGGAGGGTTCAGCACAGATACGCAGTATTTT
>-|TRBV30|TRBJ1-6|-
CAWEPRGSYNSPLHF
TGTGCCTGGGAGCCCCGGGGTTCCTATAATTCACCCCTCCACTTT
>-|TRBV6-1|TRBJ1-2|TRBD1
CASPARGRSYGYTF
TGTGCCAGCCCCGCCAGGGGGCGGTCCTATGGCTACACCTTC
>-|TRBV18|TRBJ2-1|TRBD2
CASSPRTSEYNEQFF
TGTGCCAGCTCACCCCGGACTAGCGAATACAATGAGCAGTTCTTC
>-|TRBV30|TRBJ1-4|-
CAWSVVATNEKLFF
TGTGCCTGGAGTGTTGTGGCAACTAATGAAAAACTGTTTTTT
>-|TRBV7-3|TRBJ2-6|-
CASSSGISGSSGANVLTF
TGTGCCAGCAGCTCAGGGATTTCCGGGAGCTCTGGGGCCAACGTCCTGACTTTC
>-|TRBV6-1|TRBJ2-3|-
CASAREHGGHTDTQYF
TGTGCCAGCGCGCGAGAGCACGGTGGGCACACAGATACGCAGTATTTT
>-|TRBV5-4|TRBJ1-2|TRBD1
CASSLAGQGPYGYTF
TGTGCCAGCAGCTTGGCAGGACAGGGACCTTATGGCTACACCTTC
>-|TRBV7-9|TRBJ2-3|-
CASSSFADTQYF
TGTGCCAGCAGCAGCTTCGCAGATACGCAGTATTTT
>once|TRBV9|TRBJ1-4|-
CASTRRPGEKLFF
TGTGCCAGCACGCGTAGGCCCGGGGAGAAACTGTTTTTT
>-|TRBV10-3|TRBJ2-5|TRBD2
CAISEPRTSGRETQYF
TGTGCCATCAGTGAGCCCAGGACTAGCGGAAGAGAGACCCAGTACTTC
>-|TRBV5-4|TRBJ2-1|TRBD2
CASSERGGVNEQFF
TGTGCCAGCAGTGAGCGGGGGGGTGTCAATGAGCAGTTCTTC
>-|TRBV19|TRBJ2-5|TRBD1
CASSRGQGSQETQYF
TGTGCCAGTAGTAGAGGACAGGGCTCCCAAGAGACCCAGTACTTC
>-|TRBV20-1|TRBJ2-1|TRBD2
CSALAGGAGNEQFF
TGCAGTGCCTTAGCCGGGGGGGCCGGCAATGAGCAGTTCTTC
>-|TRBV5-4|TRBJ1-1|-
CASSSPGKGEAFF
TGTGCCAGCAGCTCGCCAGGCAAGGGCGAAGCTTTCTTT
>-|TRBV6-2/TRBV6-3|TRBJ2-2|TRBD1
CASSRQGARTGELFF
TGTGCCAGCAGCAGACAGGGGGCGCGTACCGGGGAGCTGTTTTTT
>-|TRBV29-1|TRBJ2-7|-
CSVRTPSYEQYF
TGCAGCGTTAGGACACCCTCCTACGAGCAGTACTTC
>-|TRBV30|TRBJ2-5|TRBD2
CAWSVKLAVQETQYF
TGTGCCTGGAGCGTAAAGCTAGCGGTTCAAGAGACCCAGTACTTC
>-|TRBV5-6|TRBJ2-5|-
CASSLWGTRKQETQYF
TGTGCCAGCAGCTTGTGGGGAACTAGGAAACAAGAGACCCAGTACTTC
>-|TRBV5-6|TRBJ2-1|-
CASSHNNGIEQFF
TGTGCCAGCAGCCACAACAATGGAATTGAGCAGTTCTTC
>-|TRBV6-1|TRBJ2-1|TRBD2
CASSSVGLAGRDEQFF
TGTGCCAGCAGTAGCGTGGGACTAGCGGGGAGGGATGAGCAGTTCTTC
>-|TRBV12-3/TRBV12-4|TRBJ1-5|-
CASSLYGQPQHF
TGTGCCAGCAGTTTATATGGGCAGCCCCAGCATTTT
>once|TRBV20-1|TRBJ1-3|-
CSAGQWGTGNTIYF
TGCAGTGCTGGTCAGTGGGGAACCGGAAACACCATATATTTT
>-|TRBV12-3/TRBV12-4|TRBJ1-2|-
CASSLLDGSRFGYTF
TGTGCCAGCAGTCTGTTGGATGGGAGTAGGTTCGGCTACACCTTC
>-|TRBV5-6|TRBJ2-3|-
CASSPGRMGTDTQYF
TGTGCCAGCAGCCCAGGGAGGATGGGCACAGATACGCAGTATTTT
>-|TRBV10-3|TRBJ1-3|-
CAISESNHSGNTIYF
TGTGCCATCAGTGAGTCGAACCACTCTGGAAACACCATATATTTT
>-|TRBV30|TRBJ2-7|TRBD2
CAWSPFPGGEQYF
TGTGCCTGGAGTCCATTTCCGGGAGGCGAGCAGTACTTC
>-|TRBV9|TRBJ1-1|-
CASSVGQARTEAFF
TGTGCCAGCAGCGTAGGGCAGGCCCGCACTGAAGCTTTCTTT
>-|TRBV29-1|TRBJ2-6|-
CSVVAGANVLTF
TGCAGCGTTGTAGCTGGGGCCAACGTCCTGACTTTC
>-|TRBV2|TRBJ1-6|-
CASSGEVNSPLHF
TGTGCCAGCAGTGGTGAGGTTAATTCACCCCTCCACTTT